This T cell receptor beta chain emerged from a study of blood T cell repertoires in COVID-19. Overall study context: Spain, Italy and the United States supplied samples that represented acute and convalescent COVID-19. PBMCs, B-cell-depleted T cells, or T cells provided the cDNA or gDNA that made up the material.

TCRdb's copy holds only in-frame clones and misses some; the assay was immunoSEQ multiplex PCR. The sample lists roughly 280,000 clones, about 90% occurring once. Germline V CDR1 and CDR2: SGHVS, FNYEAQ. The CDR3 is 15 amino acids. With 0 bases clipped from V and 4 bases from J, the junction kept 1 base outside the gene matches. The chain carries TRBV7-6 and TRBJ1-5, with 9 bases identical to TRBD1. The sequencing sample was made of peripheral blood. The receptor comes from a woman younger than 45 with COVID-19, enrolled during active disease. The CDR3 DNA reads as TGTGCCAGCAGCTTAGCGGGACAGGGAAATCAGCCCCAGCATTTT. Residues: CASSLAGQGNQPQHF. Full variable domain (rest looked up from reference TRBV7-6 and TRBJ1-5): GAGVSQSPRYKVTKRGQDVALRCDPISGHVSLYWYRQALGQGPEFLTYFNYEAQQDKSGLPNDRFSAERPEGSISTLTIQRTEQRDSAMYRCASSLAGQGNQPQHFGDGTRLSIL.